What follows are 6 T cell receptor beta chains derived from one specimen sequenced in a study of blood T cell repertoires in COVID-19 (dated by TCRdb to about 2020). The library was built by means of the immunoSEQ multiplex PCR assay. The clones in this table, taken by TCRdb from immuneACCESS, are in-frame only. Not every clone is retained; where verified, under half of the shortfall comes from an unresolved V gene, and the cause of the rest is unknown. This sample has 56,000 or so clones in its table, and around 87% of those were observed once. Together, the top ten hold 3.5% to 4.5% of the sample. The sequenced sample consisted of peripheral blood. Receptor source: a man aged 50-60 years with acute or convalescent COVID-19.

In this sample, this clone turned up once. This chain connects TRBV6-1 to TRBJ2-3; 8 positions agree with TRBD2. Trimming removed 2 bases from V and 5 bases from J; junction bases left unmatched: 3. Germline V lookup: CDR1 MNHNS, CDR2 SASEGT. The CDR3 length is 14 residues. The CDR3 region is CASSELAGGDTQYF. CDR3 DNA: TGTGCCAGCAGTGAACTAGCGGGTGGAGATACGCAGTATTTT.

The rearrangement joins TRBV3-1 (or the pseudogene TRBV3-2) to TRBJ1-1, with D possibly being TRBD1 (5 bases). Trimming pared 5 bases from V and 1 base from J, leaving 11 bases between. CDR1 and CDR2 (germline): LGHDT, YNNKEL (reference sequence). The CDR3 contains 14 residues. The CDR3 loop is CASSSPDRNTEAFF. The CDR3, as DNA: TGTGCCAGCAGCTCCCCCGACAGGAACACTGAAGCTTTCTTT.

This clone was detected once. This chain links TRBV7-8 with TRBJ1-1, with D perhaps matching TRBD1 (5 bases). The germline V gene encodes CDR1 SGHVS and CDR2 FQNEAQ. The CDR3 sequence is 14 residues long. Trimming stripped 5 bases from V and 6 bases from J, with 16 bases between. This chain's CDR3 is CASSLLQGLAEAFF. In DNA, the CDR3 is TGTGCCAGCAGCCTACTCCAGGGCCTGGCTGAAGCTTTCTTT.

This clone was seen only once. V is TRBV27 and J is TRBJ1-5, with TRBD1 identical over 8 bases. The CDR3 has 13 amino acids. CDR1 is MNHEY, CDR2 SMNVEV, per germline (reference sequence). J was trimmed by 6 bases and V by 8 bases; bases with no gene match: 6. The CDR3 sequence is CASSDREGQPQHF. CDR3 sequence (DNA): TGTGCCAGCTCGGACAGGGAGGGTCAGCCCCAGCATTTT.

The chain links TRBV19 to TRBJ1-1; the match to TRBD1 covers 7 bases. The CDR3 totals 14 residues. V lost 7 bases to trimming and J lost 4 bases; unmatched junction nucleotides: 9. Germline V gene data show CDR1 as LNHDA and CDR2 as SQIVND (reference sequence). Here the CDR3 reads CASKGRGPSTEAFF. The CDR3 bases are TGTGCCAGTAAGGGAAGGGGGCCAAGCACTGAAGCTTTCTTT. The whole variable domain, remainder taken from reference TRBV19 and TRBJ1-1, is DGGITQSPKYLFRKEGQNVTLSCEQNLNHDAMYWYRQDPGQGLRLIYYSQIVNDFQKGDIAEGYSVSREKKESFPLTVTSAQKNPTAFYLCASKGRGPSTEAFFGQGTRLTVV.

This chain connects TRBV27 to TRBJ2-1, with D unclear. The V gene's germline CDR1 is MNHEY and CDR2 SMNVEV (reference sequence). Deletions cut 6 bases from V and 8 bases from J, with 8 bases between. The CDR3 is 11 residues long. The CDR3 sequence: CASRSIDEQFF. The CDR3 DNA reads TGTGCCAGCAGATCCATTGATGAGCAGTTCTTC.